This is a list of T cell receptor beta chains from one sample in a study of regulatory T cells in long-lasting Graves disease. TCRdb re-analysed the multiplex PCR reads in MiXCR, keeping a single row per CDR3 protein. This sample carries hundreds of thousands of distinct CDR3 sequences, 15% to 17% of them seen once, and the ten largest clones take about 20%. The specimen comprised peripheral blood mononuclear cells (PBMCs), sampled at new diagnosis, from a patient treated with antithyroid drugs. The receptors stem from a female donor with Graves disease. Each CDR3 is given with its conserved first and last residue. The order of the fields is D gene, clone size, V gene, J gene, CDR3 protein, CDR3 DNA. A D gene is named only where the DNA matches it firmly. Where a row states a size, it is once, few, many or the class of an expanded clone; other rows omit it.

TRBD1	many	TRBV20-1	TRBJ1-1	CSARLGTGGNTEAFF	TGCAGTGCTAGACTCGGGACAGGGGGGAACACTGAAGCTTTCTTT
-	many	TRBV28	TRBJ1-5	CASGQPVGVPNSNQPQHF	TGTGCCAGCGGACAACCTGTGGGGGTCCCAAACTCCAATCAGCCCCAGCATTTT
TRBD1	many	TRBV7-9	TRBJ2-1	CASSRTGYSEQFF	TGTGCCAGCAGCCGGACAGGTTATAGTGAGCAGTTCTTC
-	many	TRBV20-1	TRBJ2-7	CSATWGSNEQYF	TGCAGTGCCACGTGGGGGTCCAACGAGCAGTACTTC
TRBD1	many	TRBV12-3/TRBV12-4	TRBJ1-2	CASRKGQVLSNYGYTF	TGTGCCAGCAGGAAGGGACAGGTTCTGTCTAACTATGGCTACACCTTC
-	many	TRBV28	TRBJ2-5	CASSFPGTPPVETQYF	TGTGCCAGCAGTTTCCCCGGGACACCCCCAGTGGAGACCCAGTACTTC
-	few	TRBV7-6	TRBJ2-2	CASTKTATGELFF	TGTGCCAGCACAAAGACAGCCACCGGGGAGCTGTTTTTT
TRBD1	many	TRBV24-1	TRBJ2-7	CATSSTGTGGWEQYF	TGTGCCACCAGCTCAACCGGGACAGGGGGCTGGGAGCAGTACTTC
-	large	TRBV5-1	TRBJ1-5	CASSLGQNQPQHF	TGTGCCAGCAGCTTAGGGCAAAATCAGCCCCAGCATTTT
TRBD1	many	TRBV20-1	TRBJ1-4	CSARGAGQGGEKLFF	TGCAGTGCTAGGGGAGCGGGACAGGGGGGTGAAAAACTGTTTTTT
-	many	TRBV2	TRBJ1-5	CASRDRLREGNQPQHF	TGTGCCAGCAGGGATAGACTCAGGGAGGGCAATCAGCCCCAGCATTTT
TRBD2	many	TRBV12-3/TRBV12-4	TRBJ2-3	CASSFERGGPADTQYF	TGTGCCAGCAGTTTTGAGCGGGGGGGCCCCGCAGATACGCAGTATTTT
-	many	TRBV5-1	TRBJ2-5	CASRGMGTQETQYF	TGCGCGAGCCGAGGCATGGGGACGCAAGAGACCCAGTACTTC
-	many	TRBV12-3/TRBV12-4	TRBJ2-7	CASSSGTDRLYEQYF	TGTGCCAGCAGTTCCGGGACTGATCGCCTCTACGAGCAGTACTTC
-	-	TRBV9	TRBJ2-2	CASSVVTTGELFF	TGTGCCAGCAGCGTAGTTACCACCGGGGAGCTGTTTTTT
-	few	TRBV29-1	TRBJ2-2	CSLRQPHTGELFF	TGCAGCCTAAGACAGCCCCACACCGGGGAGCTGTTTTTT
-	many	TRBV10-1	TRBJ1-1	CASSDRGMNTEAFF	TGCGCCAGCAGTGATCGCGGTATGAACACTGAAGCTTTCTTT
-	-	TRBV6-5	TRBJ2-3	CASSYGDTQYF	TGTGCCAGCAGTTATGGAGATACGCAGTATTTT